A selection of T cell receptor beta chains follows, all from one sample in a study of blood T cell repertoires in COVID-19. Libraries were prepared by immunoSEQ multiplex PCR; TCRdb keeps only in-frame clonotypes and omits some of them. The data hold some 40,000 clones, with over 75% observed a single time. The sample consisted of peripheral blood. These receptors all come from an elderly woman with acute or convalescent COVID-19. The CDR3 runs from the conserved cysteine through the conserved F or W. A D gene is named only where the DNA matches it firmly. Not all rows give a size; the values are once, few, many and, for expanded clones, a class.

V gene	clone size	J gene	D gene	CDR3 DNA	CDR3 protein
TRBV20-1	few	TRBJ2-7	-	TGCAGTGCTCATCGGGTCAACGAGCAGTACTTC	CSAHRVNEQYF
TRBV6-4	medium-sized	TRBJ2-1	-	TGTGCCAGCAGTGACTCTGGAGGGGGCGCCTACAATGAGCAGTTCTTC	CASSDSGGGAYNEQFF
TRBV11-3	-	TRBJ2-2	-	TGTGCCAGCAGCTCCGACACCGGGGAGCTGTTTTTT	CASSSDTGELFF
TRBV6-5	-	TRBJ2-3	TRBD2	TGTGCCAGCAGTAGAGCGGGACGCACAGATACGCAGTATTTT	CASSRAGRTDTQYF
TRBV18	medium-sized	TRBJ1-1	-	TGTGCCAGCTCACCCAATACGGAACAGGGAGCTTTCTTT	CASSPNTEQGAFF
TRBV7-6	once	TRBJ2-2	-	TGTGCCAGCAGCTTAGCGCCGGGGAGGGGGGACACCGGGGAGCTGTTTTTT	CASSLAPGRGDTGELFF
TRBV30	-	TRBJ1-5	-	TGTGCCTGGAGTCACAGGGACCATAGCAATCAGCCCCAGCATTTT	CAWSHRDHSNQPQHF
TRBV7-9	-	TRBJ1-5	TRBD1	TGTGCCAGCAGCTCCTCAGAGGGACAGGGCGTTCGGGGGCCCCAGCATTTT	CASSSSEGQGVRGPQHF
TRBV7-8	few	TRBJ2-1	-	TGTGCCAGCACCCCTAAGACAGCGAGCTCCTACAATGAGCAGTTCTTC	CASTPKTASSYNEQFF
TRBV5-4	-	TRBJ1-1	TRBD1	TGTGCCAGCAGCTCGGACAGGACCACTGAAGCTTTCTTT	CASSSDRTTEAFF
TRBV15	few	TRBJ2-5	-	TGTGCCACCAGCAGAGATGGCCCGTACCAAGAGACCCAGTACTTC	CATSRDGPYQETQYF
TRBV5-6	-	TRBJ1-6	TRBD1	TGTGCCAGCAGCTTGTACGGGACAGGGGATAGTTCACCCCTCCACTTT	CASSLYGTGDSSPLHF
TRBV6-5	-	TRBJ1-4	TRBD1	TGTGCCAGCACCAACGCCGGGACAGGGGGTGAAAAACTGTTTTTT	CASTNAGTGGEKLFF
TRBV10-3	few	TRBJ1-2	TRBD1	TGTGCCATCAGTGTCGCAGGGGGAAACTATGGCTACACCTTC	CAISVAGGNYGYTF
TRBV11-2	-	TRBJ2-1	TRBD2	TGTGCCAGCAGCTTAGCGCCTGGACTAGCGGGAGGGCCTAATGAGCAGTTCTTC	CASSLAPGLAGGPNEQFF
TRBV19	-	TRBJ2-7	TRBD1	TGTGCCAGTAGTATGGGAAATTGGGGACAGAATAACTACGAGCAGTACTTC	CASSMGNWGQNNYEQYF
TRBV5-1	-	TRBJ2-1	-	TGCGCCAGCAGCTTGGAACCGGGACTTCAATACAATGAGCAGTTCTTC	CASSLEPGLQYNEQFF
TRBV6-5	-	TRBJ2-7	-	TGTGCCAGCAGCAAGACTATTACCTACGAGCAGTACTTC	CASSKTITYEQYF
TRBV10-3	-	TRBJ2-1	-	TGTGCCATCAGATCCCCAGGCGATGAGCAGTTCTTC	CAIRSPGDEQFF
TRBV19	-	TRBJ2-1	-	TGTGCCAGTAGTCACCGACAGTACAATGAGCAGTTCTTC	CASSHRQYNEQFF
TRBV2	-	TRBJ1-1	TRBD1	TGTGCCACCGGACAGGGGGACACTGAAGCTTTCTTT	CATGQGDTEAFF
TRBV5-6	once	TRBJ1-5	-	TGTGCCAGCAGCTATTCATGGATCGGGGATCAGCCCCAGCATTTT	CASSYSWIGDQPQHF
TRBV10-2	-	TRBJ2-1	TRBD1	TGCGCCAGCAGTGAGTCCCCCGGGACAGGGTGGTTCTTC	CASSESPGTGWFF
TRBV30	-	TRBJ2-5	TRBD2	TGTGCCTGGAGTGTACATAGCGGGAGATTAGAGACCCAGTACTTC	CAWSVHSGRLETQYF
TRBV5-5	once	TRBJ2-7	TRBD2	TGTGCCAGCAGCTTGACTAGCGGGGACACCTACGAGCAGTACTTC	CASSLTSGDTYEQYF
TRBV13	-	TRBJ2-5	-	TGTGCCAGCCAACAGGGGGGGGAGACCCAGTACTTC	CASQQGGETQYF
TRBV6-5	once	TRBJ2-7	TRBD1	TGTGCCAGCAGTACTCACAGGGGGGCCTACGAGCAGTACTTC	CASSTHRGAYEQYF
TRBV7-8	-	TRBJ2-7	TRBD2	TGTGCCAGCAGCTTAGAAGGGGTAGGACTAGCCTATCCCTACGAGCAGTACTTC	CASSLEGVGLAYPYEQYF
TRBV9	-	TRBJ1-2	TRBD1	TGTGCCAGCAGCGTAGAGCCGACAGGGTATACCGGCTACACCTTC	CASSVEPTGYTGYTF
TRBV7-2	-	TRBJ1-6	-	TGTGCCAGCACCGGACAGAGCTCCTATAATTCACCCCTCCACTTT	CASTGQSSYNSPLHF
TRBV3-1/TRBV3-2	-	TRBJ2-3	-	TGTGCCAGCAGCCAAGAACGGGGAAGGGCAGATACGCAGTATTTT	CASSQERGRADTQYF
TRBV20-1	-	TRBJ2-1	TRBD2	TGCAGTGCTAGTGCCGGGACTAGGGCAGTCAATGAGCAGTTCTTC	CSASAGTRAVNEQFF
TRBV5-1	few	TRBJ1-6	TRBD1	TGCGCCAGCAGCTCGGGACAGAGTAATTCACCCCTCCACTTT	CASSSGQSNSPLHF
TRBV5-8	-	TRBJ2-3	-	TGTGCCAGCAGCTTGGGACTTCCCACAGATACGCAGTATTTT	CASSLGLPTDTQYF
TRBV3-1/TRBV3-2	-	TRBJ2-1	-	TGTGCCAGCAGCCACGAGGGAGGACGGTTCTTC	CASSHEGGRFF
TRBV4-2	-	TRBJ2-2	TRBD2	TGTGCCAGCAGCCAAGATCTTGGCGGGAGTACGGGCGGGGAGCTGTTTTTT	CASSQDLGGSTGGELFF
TRBV15	-	TRBJ2-1	TRBD2	TGTGCCACCAGCAGAGATACCCGACCGGGACTAGTCCCCAATGAGCAGTTCTTC	CATSRDTRPGLVPNEQFF
TRBV11-2	-	TRBJ1-3	-	TGTGCCAGCAGCTTAGATCCGGGATTCGCCGGAAACACCATATATTTT	CASSLDPGFAGNTIYF
TRBV5-4	-	TRBJ2-5	TRBD2	TGTGCCAGCACCTCTCGACTAGCGGGAGGAGAGACCCAGTACTTC	CASTSRLAGGETQYF
TRBV18	-	TRBJ2-1	TRBD2	TGTGCCAGCTCACCACCGAAGGGGAGGGCCTATAATGAGCAGTTCTTC	CASSPPKGRAYNEQFF
TRBV6-2/TRBV6-3	-	TRBJ1-2	TRBD1	TGTGCCAGCAGTTTGACAGGGGGCGACTCTCCAGCTAACTATGGCTACACCTTC	CASSLTGGDSPANYGYTF
TRBV25-1	-	TRBJ1-2	-	TGTGCCAGCCGCGGGACGGATAACTATGGCTACACCTTC	CASRGTDNYGYTF